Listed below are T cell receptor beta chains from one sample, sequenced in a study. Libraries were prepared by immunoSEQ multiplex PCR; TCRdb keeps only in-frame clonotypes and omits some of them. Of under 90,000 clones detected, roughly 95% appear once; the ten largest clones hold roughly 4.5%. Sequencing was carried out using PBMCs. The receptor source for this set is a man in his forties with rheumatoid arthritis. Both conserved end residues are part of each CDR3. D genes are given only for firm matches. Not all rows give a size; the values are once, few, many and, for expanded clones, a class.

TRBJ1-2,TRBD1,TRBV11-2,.,CASSNTGVKDGYTF,TGTGCCAGCAGTAATACAGGGGTCAAGGATGGCTACACCTTC
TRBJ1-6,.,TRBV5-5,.,CASSLQLQNTISPLHF,TGTGCCAGCAGCTTACAACTGCAAAACACAATATCACCCCTCCACTTT
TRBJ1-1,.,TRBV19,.,CASRLRDTEAFF,TGTGCCAGTAGGTTGAGGGACACTGAAGCTTTCTTT
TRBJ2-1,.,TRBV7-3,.,CASSSLGSQSDNEQFF,TGTGCCAGCAGCAGTCTGGGATCTCAGTCGGACAATGAGCAGTTCTTC
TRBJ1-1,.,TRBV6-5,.,CASSLRTVSTEAFF,TGTGCCAGCAGTCTTAGGACTGTGAGCACTGAAGCTTTCTTT
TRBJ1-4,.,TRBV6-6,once,CASRGQVEDEKLFF,TGTGCCAGCAGGGGACAAGTCGAGGATGAAAAACTGTTTTTT
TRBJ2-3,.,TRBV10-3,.,CAIKQPDTDTQYF,TGTGCCATCAAACAGCCCGACACAGATACGCAGTATTTT
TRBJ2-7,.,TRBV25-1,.,CASSELGAYEQYF,TGTGCCAGCAGTGAACTGGGGGCGTACGAGCAGTACTTC
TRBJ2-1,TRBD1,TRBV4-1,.,CASSQGDRGTYNEQFF,TGCGCCAGCAGCCAAGGGGACAGGGGGACGTACAATGAGCAGTTCTTC
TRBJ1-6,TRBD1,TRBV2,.,CASRGGQGYF,TGTGCCAGCAGGGGTGGACAGGGGTACTTT
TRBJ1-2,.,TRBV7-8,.,CASSSVRARLYGYTF,TGTGCCAGCAGCTCAGTCAGGGCTAGGCTCTATGGCTACACCTTC
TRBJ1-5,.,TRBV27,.,CASSFLAGANQPQHF,TGTGCCAGCAGTTTTCTCGCGGGGGCCAATCAGCCCCAGCATTTT
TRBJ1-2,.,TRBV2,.,CAWGNYGYTF,TGTGCCTGGGGGAACTATGGCTACACCTTC
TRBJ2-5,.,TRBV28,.,CASTTGGADQETQYF,TGTGCCAGCACCACCGGAGGGGCCGACCAAGAGACCCAGTACTTC
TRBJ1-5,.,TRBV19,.,CASSIGGGFNQPQHF,TGTGCCAGTAGTATAGGGGGCGGCTTCAATCAGCCCCAGCATTTT